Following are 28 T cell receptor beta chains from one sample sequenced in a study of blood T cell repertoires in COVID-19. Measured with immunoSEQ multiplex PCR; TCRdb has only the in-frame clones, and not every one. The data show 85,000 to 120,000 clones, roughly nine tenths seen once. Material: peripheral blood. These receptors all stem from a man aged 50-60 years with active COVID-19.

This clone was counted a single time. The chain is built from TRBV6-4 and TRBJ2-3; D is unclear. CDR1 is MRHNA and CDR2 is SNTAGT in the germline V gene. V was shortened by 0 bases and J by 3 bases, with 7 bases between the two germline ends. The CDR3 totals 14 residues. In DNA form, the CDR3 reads TGTGCCAGCAGTGACTCAGTAGTGACAGATACGCAGTATTTT. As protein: CASSDSVVTDTQYF.

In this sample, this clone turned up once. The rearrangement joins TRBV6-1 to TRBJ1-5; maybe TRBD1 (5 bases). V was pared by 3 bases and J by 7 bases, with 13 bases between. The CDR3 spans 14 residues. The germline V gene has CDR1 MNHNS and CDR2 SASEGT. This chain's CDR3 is CASSDLRGGQPQHF. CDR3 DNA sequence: TGTGCCAGCAGTGATCTGAGGGGAGGCCAGCCCCAGCATTTT.

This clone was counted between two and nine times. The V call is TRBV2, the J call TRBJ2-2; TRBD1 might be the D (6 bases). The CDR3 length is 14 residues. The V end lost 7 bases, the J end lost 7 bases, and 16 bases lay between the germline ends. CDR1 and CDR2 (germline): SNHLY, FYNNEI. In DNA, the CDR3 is TGTGCCAGCAAGGAGAACAGGGATATCGGGGAGCTGTTTTTT. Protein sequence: CASKENRDIGELFF.

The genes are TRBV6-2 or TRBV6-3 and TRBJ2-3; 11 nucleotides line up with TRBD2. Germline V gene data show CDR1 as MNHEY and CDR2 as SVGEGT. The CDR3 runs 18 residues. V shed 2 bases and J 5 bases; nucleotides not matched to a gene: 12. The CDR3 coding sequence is TGTGCCAGCAGTTACATTCCCCGGCTAGCGGGGGGCGGAGATACGCAGTATTTT. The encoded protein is CASSYIPRLAGGGDTQYF.

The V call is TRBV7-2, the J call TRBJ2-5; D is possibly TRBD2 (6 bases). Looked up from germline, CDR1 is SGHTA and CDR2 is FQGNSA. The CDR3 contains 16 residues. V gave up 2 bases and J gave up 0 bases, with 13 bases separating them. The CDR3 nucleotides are TGTGCCAGCAGCTTACTGCGGGGAAAGTACCAAGAGACCCAGTACTTC. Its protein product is CASSLLRGKYQETQYF.

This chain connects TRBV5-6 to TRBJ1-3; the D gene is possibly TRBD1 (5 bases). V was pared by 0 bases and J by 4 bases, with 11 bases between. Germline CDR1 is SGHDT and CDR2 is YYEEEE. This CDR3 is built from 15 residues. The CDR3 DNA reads TGTGCCAGCAGCTTGGTTGGGGGGACCGGAAACACCATATATTTT. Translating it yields CASSLVGGTGNTIYF. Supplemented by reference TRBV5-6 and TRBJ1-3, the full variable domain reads DAGVTQSPTHLIKTRGQQVTLRCSPKSGHDTVSWYQQALGQGPQFIFQYYEEEERQRGNFPDRFSGHQFPNYSSELNVNALLLGDSALYLCASSLVGGTGNTIYFGEGSWLTVV.

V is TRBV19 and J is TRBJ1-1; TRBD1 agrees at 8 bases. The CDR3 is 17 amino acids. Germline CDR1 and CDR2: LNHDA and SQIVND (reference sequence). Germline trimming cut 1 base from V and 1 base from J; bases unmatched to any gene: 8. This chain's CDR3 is CASSIAYRGRSNTEAFF. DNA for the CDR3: TGTGCCAGTAGTATAGCATACAGGGGGAGGTCGAACACTGAAGCTTTCTTT. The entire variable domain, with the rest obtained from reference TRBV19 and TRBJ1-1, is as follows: DGGITQSPKYLFRKEGQNVTLSCEQNLNHDAMYWYRQDPGQGLRLIYYSQIVNDFQKGDIAEGYSVSREKKESFPLTVTSAQKNPTAFYLCASSIAYRGRSNTEAFFGQGTRLTVV.

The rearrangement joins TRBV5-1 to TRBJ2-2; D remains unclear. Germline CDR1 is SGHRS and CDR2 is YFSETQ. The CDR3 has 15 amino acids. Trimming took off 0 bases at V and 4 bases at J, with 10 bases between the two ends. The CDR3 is CASSLVPGSTGELFF. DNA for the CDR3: TGCGCCAGCAGCTTGGTTCCAGGTTCCACCGGGGAGCTGTTTTTT.

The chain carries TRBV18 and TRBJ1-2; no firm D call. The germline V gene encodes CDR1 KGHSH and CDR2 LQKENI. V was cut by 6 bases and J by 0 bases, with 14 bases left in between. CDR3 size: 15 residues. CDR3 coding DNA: TGTGCCAGCTCTGAGGGCCCCCTGGCTAACTATGGCTACACCTTC. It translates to CASSEGPLANYGYTF.

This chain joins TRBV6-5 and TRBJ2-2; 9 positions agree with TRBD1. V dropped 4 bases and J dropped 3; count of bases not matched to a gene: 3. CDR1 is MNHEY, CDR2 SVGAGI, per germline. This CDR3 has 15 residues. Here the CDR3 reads CASSSQGAYTGELFF. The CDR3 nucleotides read TGTGCCAGCAGTTCACAGGGGGCTTACACCGGGGAGCTGTTTTTT.

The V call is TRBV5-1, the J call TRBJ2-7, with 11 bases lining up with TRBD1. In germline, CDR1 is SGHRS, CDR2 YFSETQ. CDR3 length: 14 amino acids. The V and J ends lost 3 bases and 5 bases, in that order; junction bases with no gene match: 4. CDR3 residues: CASSSSGQGDEQYF. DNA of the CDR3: TGCGCCAGCAGCTCATCGGGACAGGGGGACGAGCAGTACTTC.

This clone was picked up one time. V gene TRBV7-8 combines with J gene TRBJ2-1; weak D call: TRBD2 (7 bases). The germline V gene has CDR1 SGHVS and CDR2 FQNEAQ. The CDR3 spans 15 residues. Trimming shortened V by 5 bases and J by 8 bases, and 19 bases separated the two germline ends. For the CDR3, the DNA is TGTGCCAGCAGCCCTGTTGGGGGGGCGGGCGATGAGCAGTTCTTC. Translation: CASSPVGGAGDEQFF.

The DNA for the CDR3 is TGCGCCAGCAGCACCATTTTTTCGGGGACAGGGGGGACAGATACGCAGTATTTT. Protein product: CASSTIFSGTGGTDTQYF. The rearrangement joins TRBV5-1 to TRBJ2-3, with 11 bases that match TRBD1. V lost 4 bases, J lost 3 bases, and 13 bases stayed unmatched. In germline, CDR1 is SGHRS, CDR2 YFSETQ. The CDR3 is 18 residues long.

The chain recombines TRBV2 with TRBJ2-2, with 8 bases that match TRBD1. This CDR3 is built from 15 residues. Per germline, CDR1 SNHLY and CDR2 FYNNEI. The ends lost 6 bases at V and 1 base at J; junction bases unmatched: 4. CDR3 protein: CASRRQGQNTGELFF. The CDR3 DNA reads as TGTGCCAGCAGAAGACAGGGGCAGAACACCGGGGAGCTGTTTTTT.

CDR3 DNA: TGTGCCAGTAGTTCGCAGTCATCGATGAACACTGAAGCTTTCTTT. Protein product: CASSSQSSMNTEAFF. V gene TRBV19 combines with J gene TRBJ1-1; D is uncertain. CDR1 LNHDA and CDR2 SQIVND come from the germline V gene (reference sequence). CDR3 length equals 15 residues. Trimming stripped 5 bases from V and 0 bases from J, with 13 bases between.

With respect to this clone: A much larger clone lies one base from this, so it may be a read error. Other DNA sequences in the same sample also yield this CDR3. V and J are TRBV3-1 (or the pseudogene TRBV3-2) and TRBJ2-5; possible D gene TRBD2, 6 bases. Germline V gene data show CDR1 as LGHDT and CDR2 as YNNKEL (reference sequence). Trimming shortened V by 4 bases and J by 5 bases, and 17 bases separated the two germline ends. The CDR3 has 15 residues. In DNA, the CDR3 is TGTGCCAGCAGCCTTAGCGGAGGGGCAGATGAGACCCAGTACTTC. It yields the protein CASSLSGGADETQYF.

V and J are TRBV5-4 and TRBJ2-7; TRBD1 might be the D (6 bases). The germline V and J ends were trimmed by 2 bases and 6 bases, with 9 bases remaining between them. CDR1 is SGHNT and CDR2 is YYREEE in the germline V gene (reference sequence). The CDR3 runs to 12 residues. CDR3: CASSFTGTEQYF. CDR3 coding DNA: TGTGCCAGCAGCTTTACAGGGACCGAGCAGTACTTC.

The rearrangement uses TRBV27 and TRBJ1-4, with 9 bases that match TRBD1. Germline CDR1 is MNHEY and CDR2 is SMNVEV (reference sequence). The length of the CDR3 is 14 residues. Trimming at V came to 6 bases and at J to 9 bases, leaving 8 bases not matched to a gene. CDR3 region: CASRAGTGYQKLFF. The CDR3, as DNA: TGTGCCAGCAGGGCGGGGACAGGGTATCAAAAACTGTTTTTT.

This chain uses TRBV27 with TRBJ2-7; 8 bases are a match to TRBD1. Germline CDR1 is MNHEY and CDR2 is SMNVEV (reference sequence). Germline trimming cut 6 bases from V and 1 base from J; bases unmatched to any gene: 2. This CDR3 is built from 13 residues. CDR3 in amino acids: CASRTGVSYEQYF. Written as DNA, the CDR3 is TGTGCCAGCAGGACAGGGGTTTCCTACGAGCAGTACTTC.

The CDR3 spells CASSQNRETTEAFF. In nucleotides, the CDR3 is TGTGCCAGTAGCCAAAACAGGGAGACGACTGAAGCTTTCTTT. The chain carries TRBV19 and TRBJ1-1; D might be TRBD1 (6 bases). Trimming pared 6 bases from V and 5 bases from J, leaving 16 bases between. The CDR3 covers 14 residues. Germline CDR1 is LNHDA and CDR2 is SQIVND (reference sequence).

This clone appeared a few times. CDR3 in DNA: TGTGCCTTTAGAGGACTTCGTGGAAACACCATATATTTT. This codes for CAFRGLRGNTIYF. This chain connects TRBV5-4 to TRBJ1-3; D is unresolved. V dropped 10 bases and J dropped 3 bases, with 14 bases sitting between them. CDR3 length equals 13 residues. The germline V gene encodes CDR1 SGHNT and CDR2 YYREEE (reference sequence).

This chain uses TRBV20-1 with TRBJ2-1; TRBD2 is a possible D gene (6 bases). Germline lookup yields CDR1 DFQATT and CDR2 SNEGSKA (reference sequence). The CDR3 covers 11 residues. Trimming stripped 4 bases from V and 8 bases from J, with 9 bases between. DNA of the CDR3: TGCAGTGCTATGACGGGGGATGAGCAGTTCTTC. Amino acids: CSAMTGDEQFF.

Here the CDR3 DNA reads TGTGCTAGTGCCCTGACAGGGACAGATACGCAGTATTTT. Its translation: CASALTGTDTQYF. This chain connects TRBV12-5 to TRBJ2-3; the match to TRBD1 covers 7 bases. J was trimmed by 3 bases and V by 7 bases; bases with no gene match: 4. In germline, CDR1 is LGHNT, CDR2 FRNRAP. The CDR3 has 13 residues.

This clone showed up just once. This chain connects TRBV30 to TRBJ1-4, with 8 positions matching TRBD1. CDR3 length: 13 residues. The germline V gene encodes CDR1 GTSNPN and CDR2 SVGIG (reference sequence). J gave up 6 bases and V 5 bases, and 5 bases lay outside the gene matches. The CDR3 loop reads CAWDRGLDEKLFF. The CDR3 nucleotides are TGTGCCTGGGACAGGGGCCTGGATGAAAAACTGTTTTTT.

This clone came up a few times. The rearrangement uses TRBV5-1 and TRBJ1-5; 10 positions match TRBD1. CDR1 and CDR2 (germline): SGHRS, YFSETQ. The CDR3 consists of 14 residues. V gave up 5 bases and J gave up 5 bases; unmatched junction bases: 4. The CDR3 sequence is CASRVGTGDQPQHF. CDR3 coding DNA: TGCGCCAGCAGAGTCGGGACAGGGGATCAGCCCCAGCATTTT.

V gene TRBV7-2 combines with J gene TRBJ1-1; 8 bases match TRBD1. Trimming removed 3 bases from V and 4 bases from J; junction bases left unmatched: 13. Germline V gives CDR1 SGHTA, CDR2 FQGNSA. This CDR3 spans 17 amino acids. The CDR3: CASSFPVRGRRGTEAFF. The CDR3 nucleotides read TGTGCCAGCAGCTTTCCGGTCAGGGGGCGGCGGGGCACTGAAGCTTTCTTT. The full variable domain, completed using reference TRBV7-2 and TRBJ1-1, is GAGVSQSPSNKVTEKGKDVELRCDPISGHTALYWYRQSLGQGLEFLIYFQGNSAPDKSGLPSDRFSAERTGGSVSTLTIQRTQQEDSAVYLCASSFPVRGRRGTEAFFGQGTRLTVV.

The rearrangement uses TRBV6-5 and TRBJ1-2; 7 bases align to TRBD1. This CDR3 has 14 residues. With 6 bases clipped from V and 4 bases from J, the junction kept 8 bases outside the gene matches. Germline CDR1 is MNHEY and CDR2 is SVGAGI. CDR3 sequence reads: CASRPGTDFYGYTF. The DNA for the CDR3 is TGTGCCAGCAGGCCCGGGACAGATTTCTATGGCTACACCTTC.

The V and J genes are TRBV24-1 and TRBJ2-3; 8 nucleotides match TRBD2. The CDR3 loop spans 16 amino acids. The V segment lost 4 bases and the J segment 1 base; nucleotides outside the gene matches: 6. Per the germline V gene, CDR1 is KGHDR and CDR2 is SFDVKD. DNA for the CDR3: TGTGCCACCAGTGACCCGGGGGGGGGCGGCACAGATACGCAGTATTTT. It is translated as CATSDPGGGGTDTQYF.